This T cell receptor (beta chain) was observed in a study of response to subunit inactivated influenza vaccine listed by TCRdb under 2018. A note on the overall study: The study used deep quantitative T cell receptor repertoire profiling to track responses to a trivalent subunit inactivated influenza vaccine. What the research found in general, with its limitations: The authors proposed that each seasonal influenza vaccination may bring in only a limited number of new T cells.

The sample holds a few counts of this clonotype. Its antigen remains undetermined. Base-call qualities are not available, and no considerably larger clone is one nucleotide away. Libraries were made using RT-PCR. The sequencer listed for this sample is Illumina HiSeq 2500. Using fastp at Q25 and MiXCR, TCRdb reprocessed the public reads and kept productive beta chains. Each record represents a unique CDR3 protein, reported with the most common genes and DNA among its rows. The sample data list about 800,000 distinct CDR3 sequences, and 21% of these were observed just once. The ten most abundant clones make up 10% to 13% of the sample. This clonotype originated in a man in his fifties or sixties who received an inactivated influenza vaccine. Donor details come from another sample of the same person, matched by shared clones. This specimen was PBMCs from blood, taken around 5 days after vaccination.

CDR3 protein: CSALPRGGPGSDTQYF. The sequenced DNA: TGCAGTGCCCTACCCCGAGGGGGACCGGGGTCGGATACGCAGTATTTT. This chain is built from TRBV20-1 and TRBJ2-3; the D gene is perhaps TRBD1, on 6 matching bases. Sequences DFQATT (CDR1) and SNEGSKA (CDR2) are obtained from the germline V gene (reference sequence). V is clipped by 6 bases and J by 6 bases, and the sequence between their germline boundaries is 25 bases long. Counted from cysteine to phenylalanine, this CDR3 has 16 amino acids. Left in the record is the CDR3 DNA by itself, 48 bases read in frame from the first base.